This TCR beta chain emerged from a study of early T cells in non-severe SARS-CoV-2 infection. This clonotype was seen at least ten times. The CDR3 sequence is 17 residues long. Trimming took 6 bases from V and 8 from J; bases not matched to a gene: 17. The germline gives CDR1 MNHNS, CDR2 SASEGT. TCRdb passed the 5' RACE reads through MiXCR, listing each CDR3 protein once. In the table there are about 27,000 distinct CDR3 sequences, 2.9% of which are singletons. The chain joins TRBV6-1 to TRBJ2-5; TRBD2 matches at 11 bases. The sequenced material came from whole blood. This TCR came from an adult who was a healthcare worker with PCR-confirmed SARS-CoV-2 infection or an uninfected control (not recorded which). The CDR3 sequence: CASRPRRNGLAGDTQYF. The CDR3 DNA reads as TGTGCCAGCAGACCCAGACGAAACGGACTAGCGGGCGACACCCAGTACTTC.